Listed below are T cell receptor beta chains from one sample, sequenced in a study of blood T cells in healthy people across ages. TCRdb re-called the 5' RACE reads through MiXCR, storing one row per CDR3 protein. The table includes 1 million to 1.2 million distinct CDR3 sequences, 35% to 45% detected once. Sequenced: blood. These receptors all stem from a man between 18 and 29 years old in good health. Both conserved end residues are part of each CDR3. The D gene is left open where the match is weak. Rows may omit the clone size; those that give it use once, few, many or a size class.

-	TRBV7-3	-	TRBJ1-1	CASSLTSSGLNTEAFF	TGTGCCAGCAGCTTAACCTCGAGCGGACTGAACACTGAAGCTTTCTTT
TRBD2	TRBV29-1	many	TRBJ2-3	CLWTSALSDTQYF	TGTTTGTGGACTAGCGCATTGTCAGATACGCAGTATTTT
-	TRBV24-1	many	TRBJ2-7	CATSGRFGASYEQYF	TGTGCCACCAGTGGTCGTTTCGGGGCTTCCTACGAGCAGTACTTC
-	TRBV20-1	few	TRBJ1-2	CSARDLGSYNYGYTF	TGCAGTGCTAGAGACTTGGGCAGCTATAACTATGGCTACACCTTC
-	TRBV27	few	TRBJ1-2	CASSLYGQSRGYTF	TGTGCCAGCAGTTTATACGGGCAGTCCAGAGGCTACACCTTC
-	TRBV20-1	-	TRBJ2-2	CSARRDLARELFF	TGCAGTGCTAGACGGGACCTAGCAAGGGAGCTGTTTTTT
-	TRBV12-3/TRBV12-4	-	TRBJ2-3	CASSLGQGWADTQYF	TGTGCCAGCAGTTTAGGGCAGGGGTGGGCAGATACGCAGTATTTT
TRBD1	TRBV2	-	TRBJ2-1	CANSVDREIYEQFF	TGTGCCAACAGTGTGGACAGGGAGATCTATGAGCAGTTCTTC
TRBD1	TRBV25-1	-	TRBJ2-5	CASSGLTGGRETRYF	TGTGCCAGCAGTGGTTTAACAGGGGGGAGAGAGACCCGGTACTTC
-	TRBV10-3	-	TRBJ1-2	CAISEGWGYTF	TGTGCCATCAGTGAGGGATGGGGCTACACCTTC
TRBD2	TRBV29-1	many	TRBJ2-7	CSVMNGTTYEQYF	TGCAGCGTTATGAACGGGACTACCTACGAGCAGTACTTC
TRBD1	TRBV7-2	-	TRBJ2-5	CASSTTGTGSQTQYF	TGTGCCAGCAGCACAACCGGGACAGGGTCACAGACCCAGTACTTC
TRBD1	TRBV29-1	few	TRBJ1-2	CSARDRHLYGYTF	TGCAGCGCTAGGGACAGGCACCTCTATGGCTACACCTTC
-	TRBV20-1	few	TRBJ2-7	CSASPMAAYEQYF	TGCAGTGCTAGCCCCATGGCCGCCTACGAGCAGTACTTC
-	TRBV12-3/TRBV12-4	few	TRBJ2-2	CASSLSRHTGELFF	TGTGCCAGCAGTTTGAGTCGGCACACCGGGGAGCTGTTTTTT
-	TRBV7-2	-	TRBJ1-1	CASSLKISAFF	TGTGCCAGCAGCTTAAAGATCTCAGCTTTCTTT
-	TRBV5-6	-	TRBJ2-7	CASNTGPSRSSYNEQYF	TGTGCCAGCAATACCGGCCCGTCAAGGAGCTCCTACAATGAGCAGTACTTC
TRBD1	TRBV2	few	TRBJ1-2	CASSTRQGLVYGYTF	TGTGCCAGCAGTACTAGACAGGGATTGGTCTATGGCTACACCTTC
TRBD2	TRBV12-3/TRBV12-4	-	TRBJ2-3	CASSYGTSVRADAQYF	TGTGCCAGCAGTTATGGGACTAGCGTGCGAGCAGATGCGCAGTATTTT
-	TRBV7-9	-	TRBJ1-1	CASSSTRTPTDTEAFF	TGTGCCAGCAGCTCCACCCGGACACCTACGGACACTGAAGCTTTCTTT
-	TRBV7-3	few	TRBJ2-1	CASSSQGGEQFF	TGTGCCAGCAGCTCACAGGGTGGTGAGCAGTTCTTC
-	TRBV20-1	-	TRBJ1-2	CSARDPTTYGYTF	TGCAGTGCTAGAGATCCCACCACCTATGGCTACACCTTC
-	TRBV4-2	-	TRBJ2-5	CASSQGASQRNEQYF	TGTGCCAGCAGCCAAGGGGCCTCCCAGCGGAATGAGCAGTACTTC
-	TRBV9	-	TRBJ1-2	CASSAGMNYGYTF	TGTGCCAGCAGCGCCGGCATGAACTATGGCTACACCTTC
-	TRBV6-6	-	TRBJ1-1	CASSYSPRVGTEAFF	TGTGCCAGCAGTTACTCCCCCAGGGTTGGTACTGAAGCTTTCTTT
-	TRBV6-5	-	TRBJ1-1	CASSYYSMNTEAFF	TGTGCCAGCAGTTATTATAGTATGAACACTGAAGCTTTCTTT
-	TRBV20-1	-	TRBJ2-7	CSARLPGREGEQYF	TGCAGTGCTAGACTTCCGGGTAGGGAAGGCGAGCAGTACTTC
TRBD2	TRBV5-6	-	TRBJ2-1	CASSGASGDPQFF	TGTGCCAGCAGCGGCGCTAGCGGAGACCCCCAGTTCTTC
-	TRBV12-3/TRBV12-4	few	TRBJ2-6	CASSPRISTGANVLTF	TGTGCCAGCAGTCCTCGTATTAGTACTGGGGCCAACGTCCTGACTTTC
TRBD1	TRBV29-1	few	TRBJ1-1	CSVEPRQSQSGGAFF	TGCAGCGTTGAACCTCGACAGAGTCAATCAGGGGGAGCTTTCTTT
-	TRBV7-9	-	TRBJ1-1	CASSLRDLGRPNTEAFF	TGTGCCAGCAGCTTGAGGGATTTGGGACGGCCGAACACTGAAGCTTTCTTT
-	TRBV25-1	once	TRBJ1-6	CASSVSEARYRYNSPLHF	TGTGCCAGCAGTGTTTCGGAGGCCCGGTATAGATATAATTCACCCCTCCACTTT
TRBD2	TRBV10-3	-	TRBJ2-1	CAIGTRQINEQFF	TGTGCCATCGGGACTAGGCAAATCAATGAGCAGTTCTTC